This TCR beta chain was found in a study of blood T cell repertoires in COVID-19. As processed by the authors: From reference gene primer amplification, estimates of nucleated cell counts were derived. Clones were read by immunoSEQ multiplex PCR, and TCRdb kept only the in-frame ones, dropping some. The DNA gave D and trimming, while V, J and clone size come from that table. The sample contains around 130,000 clones, 75% to 90% of which appear only once. After removal of 0 bases from V and 2 bases from J, the junction contained 3 bases not matched to a gene. This CDR3 comprises 15 residues. Looked up from germline, CDR1 is LNHDA and CDR2 is SQIVND (reference sequence).

Sequencing was carried out using peripheral blood. The chain employs TRBV19 and TRBJ2-7; 8 bases agree with TRBD1. The clonotype comes from a man aged 70 or older with active or convalescent COVID-19. CDR3 amino acids: CASSIDGQGPYEQYF. The CDR3 DNA reads TGTGCCAGTAGTATAGACGGACAGGGCCCCTACGAGCAGTACTTC.